Below, 18 T cell receptor beta chains from the same sample are listed, as sequenced in a study of graft-versus-host responses after intestinal transplantation. Antigen specificity for these receptors is unknown. Here immunoSEQ multiplex PCR was the method, and the copy in TCRdb shows in-frame clones only, minus some. The table records 35,000 to 45,000 clones, around 94% of them present only once. The sample was unstimulated CD4+ T cells sorted from spleen or lymph node cells, taken before transplant. These receptors all stem from a human donor who was the organ donor for an intestinal transplant.

This clone was seen just once. V and J are TRBV10-3 and TRBJ1-6, with TRBD1 identical over 7 bases. The CDR3 spans 14 residues. The germline gives CDR1 ENHRY, CDR2 SYGVKD. V lost 5 bases and J lost 8; bases outside the gene matches: 6. The CDR3 coding sequence is TGTGCCATCAGTCCCCAGGGGGGGGATTCACCCCTCCACTTT. Translated: CAISPQGGDSPLHF.

The V and J genes are TRBV27 and TRBJ2-5; tentatively, D is TRBD1 or TRBD2 (7 bases each). This CDR3 spans 14 amino acids. Germline CDR1 is MNHEY and CDR2 is SMNVEV (reference sequence). The germline V and J ends were trimmed by 6 bases and 4 bases, with 15 bases remaining between them. The CDR3, as DNA: TGTGCCAGCAGGCCGCCAGGGGGGGGAGAGACCCAGTACTTC. This encodes CASRPPGGGETQYF.

The genes are TRBV6-5 and TRBJ1-2; D might be TRBD1 (5 bases). The germline gives CDR1 MNHEY, CDR2 SVGAGI. The CDR3 consists of 15 residues. V was pared by 6 bases and J by 4 bases, with 18 bases between. CDR3 DNA sequence: TGTGCCAGCAGCTCAGAGCGGGGGGACTTCTATGGCTACACCTTC. This sequence encodes CASSSERGDFYGYTF.

The chain carries TRBV19 and TRBJ1-2; TRBD1 aligns across 11 bases. The trim removed 5 bases at V and 8 bases at J, leaving 13 bases unmatched. Germline values: CDR1 LNHDA, CDR2 SQIVND (reference sequence). The CDR3 spans 16 residues. As DNA, the CDR3 is TGTGCCAGTAGTCAATCAGGACAGGGGGCCTCGAGAGGCTACACCTTC. Amino acid sequence: CASSQSGQGASRGYTF.

Here the CDR3 DNA reads TGTGCCATCAGTGAGGGGGGGTTGGACACTGAAGCTTTCTTT. Amino acid sequence: CAISEGGLDTEAFF. The rearrangement joins TRBV10-3 to TRBJ1-1, with D tentatively TRBD1 (5 bases). This CDR3 region has 14 residues. Trimming shortened V by 2 bases and J by 3 bases, and 10 bases separated the two germline ends. Per the germline V gene, CDR1 is ENHRY and CDR2 is SYGVKD.

The genes are TRBV5-1 and TRBJ2-2; 10 positions agree with TRBD2. From germline, CDR1 is SGHRS and CDR2 YFSETQ. The CDR3 loop spans 16 amino acids. With V trimmed by 5 bases and J by 7 bases, 11 bases remained unmatched. The CDR3 region is CASRGGSGTSDGELFF. CDR3 DNA: TGCGCCAGCAGAGGGGGTTCCGGGACTAGCGACGGGGAGCTGTTTTTT.

The CDR3 nucleotides are TGTGCCAGCAGCTTCCAGGGGGCGTCCGGGGAGCTGTTTTTT. It translates to CASSFQGASGELFF. The chain recombines TRBV7-2 with TRBJ2-2; 8 bases match TRBD1. V dropped 3 bases and J dropped 6; count of bases not matched to a gene: 3. CDR3 size: 14 residues. Germline V gives CDR1 SGHTA, CDR2 FQGNSA.

V and J are TRBV25-1 and TRBJ2-7; D possibly uses TRBD1 or TRBD2 (5 bases each). This CDR3 spans 13 amino acids. V gave up 8 bases and J gave up 3 bases, with 14 bases separating them. CDR1 and CDR2 from the germline V gene are MGHDK and SYGVNS. CDR3 in DNA: TGTGCCAGCCGCCCGGTGGGGGTCTACGAGCAGTACTTC. It yields the protein CASRPVGVYEQYF.

The J gene is TRBJ1-4, the V gene TRBV28; D is uncertain. Trimming shortened V by 9 bases and J by 4 bases, and 15 bases separated the two germline ends. This CDR3 spans 14 amino acids. Germline assignment: CDR1 MDHEN and CDR2 SYDVKM. The CDR3 nucleotides read TGTGCCAGTACGCAACGGGCCCTTAATGAAAAACTGTTTTTT. As protein: CASTQRALNEKLFF.

To note about this clone: One junction end disagrees with the germline gene, perhaps due to a read error. The V call is TRBV27, the J call TRBJ1-1; D is perhaps TRBD1 (5 bases). Germline V gives CDR1 MNHEY, CDR2 SMNVEV (reference sequence). This CDR3 is 17 amino acids long. CDR3 residues: CASSGAGSGPWNIEAFF. The CDR3 DNA follows: TGTGCCAGCAGTGGTGCAGGGTCAGGCCCCTGGAACATTGAAGCTTTCTTT.

V gene TRBV6-6 combines with J gene TRBJ2-7; D is ambiguous. From germline, CDR1 is MNHNY and CDR2 SVGAGI (reference sequence). V dropped 0 bases and J dropped 0 bases, with 6 bases sitting between them. This CDR3 is 14 amino acids long. This CDR3 is CASSYSTLSYEQYF. The CDR3 DNA reads as TGTGCCAGCAGTTACTCGACACTCTCCTACGAGCAGTACTTC.

In its sample, this clone was seen once. This chain connects TRBV15 to TRBJ1-6; 8 bases are shared with TRBD1. This CDR3 spans 14 amino acids. Germline CDR1 and CDR2: LNHNV and YYDKDF (reference sequence). Trimming cost V 6 bases and J 7 bases; bases outside gene matches: 5. This CDR3 is CATSDRGGNSPLHF. CDR3 DNA: TGTGCCACCAGTGACAGGGGCGGAAATTCACCCCTCCACTTT.

The gene calls are TRBV29-1 and TRBJ1-1; unclear D gene. There are 13 residues in the CDR3. V lost 4 bases and J lost 0, with 9 bases in between. Germline lookup yields CDR1 SQVTM and CDR2 ANQGSEA. DNA for the CDR3: TGCAGCGTTGGCGCAGCTATGAACACTGAAGCTTTCTTT. It specifies CSVGAAMNTEAFF.

This chain connects TRBV28 to TRBJ1-6; D possibly corresponds to TRBD1 (5 bases). Germline lookup yields CDR1 MDHEN and CDR2 SYDVKM. The V and J ends lost 4 bases and 12 bases respectively, with 16 bases between them. The CDR3 spans 14 residues. CDR3 protein: CASSSIALQGPLHF. The CDR3 DNA reads TGTGCCAGCAGTTCAATAGCCCTGCAGGGACCCCTCCACTTT.

The DNA for the CDR3 is TGTGCCAGCAGCGGAGACAGGGTGGGCACCGGGGAGCTGTTTTTT. It yields the protein CASSGDRVGTGELFF. The rearrangement links TRBV7-9 to TRBJ2-2, with 7 nucleotides matching TRBD1. The CDR3 is 15 residues long. Germline CDR1 is SEHNR and CDR2 is FQNEAQ (reference sequence). The trim removed 5 bases at V and 4 bases at J, leaving 7 bases unmatched.

The genes are TRBV2 and TRBJ2-5; no definite D call. CDR1 and CDR2 (germline): SNHLY, FYNNEI. V was trimmed by 7 bases and J by 4 bases, leaving 13 bases between them. The CDR3 runs to 13 residues. This CDR3 is CASNGVGRETQYF. DNA for the CDR3: TGTGCCAGCAATGGGGTCGGTAGAGAGACCCAGTACTTC.

This clone was picked up one time. The chain couples TRBV18 to TRBJ2-5; 7 bases agree with TRBD2. The germline gives CDR1 KGHSH, CDR2 LQKENI. This CDR3 comprises 13 residues. V lost 4 bases and J lost 5; bases outside the gene matches: 4. The CDR3 DNA follows: TGTGCCAGCTCACAACGGGGAGGGGAGACCCAGTACTTC. Protein: CASSQRGGETQYF.

The genes are TRBV5-6 and TRBJ1-6; TRBD1 aligns across 7 bases. This CDR3 comprises 13 residues. Looked up from germline, CDR1 is SGHDT and CDR2 is YYEEEE. J was trimmed by 7 bases and V by 7 bases; bases with no gene match: 5. This CDR3 reads CASYRGPNSPLHF. For the CDR3, the DNA is TGTGCCAGCTACAGGGGCCCCAATTCACCCCTCCACTTT.